This paragraph reports one TCR beta chain. The antigen is not known. CDR1 and CDR2 from the germline V gene are LNHDA and SQIVND (reference sequence). Unmatched junction bases numbered 9, after V lost 7 bases and J lost 1 base. The CDR3 is 16 amino acids. Both 60 Vbeta primers and 13 Jbeta primers went into the PCR. Sequencing was performed with immunoSEQ multiplex PCR; in TCRdb, only in-frame clones are kept and a portion is missing. The sample has 200,000 or so clones, about 77% seen once. These data originate in a study of cytomegalovirus exposure and HLA in healthy donors. Overall study findings and caveats: Trimming of TCR beta V- and J-genes showed a link, identified in a later analysis, to a missense DCLRE1C variant. With further analysis later on, most CMV-associated TCR beta chains appeared HLA-restricted. Accounts indicate the classifier identified cytomegalovirus status with strong specificity and sensitivity. Among immune exposure information, only CMV serostatus was available.

The material sequenced was PBMCs. J is TRBJ2-2 and V is TRBV19; 7 nucleotides match TRBD2. The TCR was taken from a woman aged 25 to 45 in good health and CMV-seropositive. The CDR3 DNA follows: TGTGCCAGTAACCCCGGGGCTAGCGGGAACACCGGGGAGCTGTTTTTT. Translation: CASNPGASGNTGELFF.